This T cell receptor beta chain emerged from a study of cytomegalovirus exposure and HLA in healthy donors. Broader study findings: The study labeled fewer than 200 TCR beta chains cytomegalovirus-associated. Exclusion as indistinguishable affected some V segments, including TRBV6-2 and TRBV6-3. Within the data, a cluster of highly shared sequence variants was likely a sequencing artifact.

Germline CDR1 and CDR2: MNHEY and SMNVEV (reference sequence). The CDR3 runs 16 residues. The ends lost 3 bases at V and 0 bases at J; junction bases unmatched: 7. The PCR used 60 Vbeta and 13 Jbeta primers. TCRdb's copy holds only in-frame clones and misses some; the assay was immunoSEQ multiplex PCR. The table shows some 98,000 clones, with around 80% occurring only once. Comment on this clone: Its target is unknown.

Regarding donors, all were healthy bone marrow donors. This chain links TRBV27 with TRBJ1-2, with TRBD1 identical over 7 bases. Sequenced: PBMCs. The receptor was isolated from a human donor in good health. The CDR3 region has the DNA TGTGCCAGCAGTTTTGTTGCCGGGACAGCTAACTATGGCTACACCTTC. This gives the protein CASSFVAGTANYGYTF.